The 14 T cell receptor beta chains listed next were all sequenced from one sample in a study of blood T cell repertoires in COVID-19. Here immunoSEQ multiplex PCR was the method, and the copy in TCRdb shows in-frame clones only, minus some. The sample lists about 280,000 clones; 80% to 90% were seen once. Sequenced: peripheral blood. These receptor sequences come from a woman aged 30 to 39 with active or convalescent COVID-19.

The chain is built from TRBV7-8 and TRBJ2-7, with D hard to call. The ends were cut back, 1 base at V and 4 bases at J, with 14 bases in the middle. Germline V gives CDR1 SGHVS, CDR2 FQNEAQ. The CDR3 is 15 amino acids. The DNA of the CDR3 is TGTGCCAGCAGCTTAGTTGAGACACCAAGGTACGAGCAGTACTTC. Translating gives CASSLVETPRYEQYF. The whole variable domain, filled in from reference TRBV7-8 and TRBJ2-7, reads GAGVSQSPRYKVAKRGQDVALRCDPISGHVSLFWYQQALGQGPEFLTYFQNEAQLDKSGLPSDRFFAERPEGSVSTLKIQRTQQEDSAVYLCASSLVETPRYEQYFGPGTRLTVT.

V and J are TRBV6-1 and TRBJ2-1, with D possibly TRBD2 on 7 matching bases. Germline V gene sequence: CDR1 MNHNS, CDR2 SASEGT. Trimming took 2 bases from V and 6 from J, leaving 26 bases between them. The CDR3 is 19 amino acids. CDR3 protein: CASSEKERAAGAKGNEQFF. The CDR3 bases are TGTGCCAGCAGTGAAAAAGAGCGAGCCGCGGGGGCCAAGGGCAATGAGCAGTTCTTC.

This clone appeared once. This chain joins TRBV19 and TRBJ2-3, with TRBD2 matching over 11 bases. CDR1 and CDR2 (germline): LNHDA, SQIVND (reference sequence). V was clipped by 6 bases and J by 3 bases; unmatched bases: 8. The CDR3 has 16 residues. The chain's CDR3 is CASRKYSGGATDTQYF. The DNA of the CDR3 is TGTGCCAGTAGGAAATATAGCGGGGGGGCTACAGATACGCAGTATTTT.

This clone was seen a single time. The chain joins TRBV27 to TRBJ1-2; D gene unclear. CDR1 MNHEY and CDR2 SMNVEV come from the germline V gene (reference sequence). The CDR3 sequence is 13 residues long. V was pared by 2 bases and J by 5 bases, with 9 bases between. The CDR3 sequence is CASSLAAGYGYTF. CDR3 in DNA: TGTGCCAGCAGTTTAGCGGCGGGATATGGCTACACCTTC.

The chain joins TRBV2 to TRBJ2-2; D gene unclear. In germline, CDR1 is SNHLY, CDR2 FYNNEI. V lost 6 bases, J lost 7 bases, and 12 bases lay in between. The CDR3 length is 13 residues. The CDR3 DNA sequence: TGTGCCAGCAGCACCCCATTACTCGGGGAGCTGTTTTTT. This translates into CASSTPLLGELFF.

The rearrangement joins TRBV30 to TRBJ1-2; D not certain. Germline lookup yields CDR1 GTSNPN and CDR2 SVGIG (reference sequence). V lost 1 base and J lost 5, with 14 bases in between. The CDR3 is 14 amino acids. CDR3 loop: CAWSDGGFGYGYTF. The CDR3 DNA sequence: TGTGCCTGGAGTGATGGAGGGTTTGGGTATGGCTACACCTTC.

This clone was seen repeatedly, ten times or more. The V and J genes are TRBV2 and TRBJ1-3; D not certain. Trimming took 4 bases from V and 0 from J, leaving 10 bases between them. This CDR3 contains 15 residues. Germline lookup yields CDR1 SNHLY and CDR2 FYNNEI. CDR3 sequence reads: CASSAQLLSGNTIYF. The CDR3 nucleotides are TGTGCCAGCAGTGCACAGCTCCTCTCTGGAAACACCATATATTTT.

This chain joins TRBV9 and TRBJ2-3; TRBD2 agrees at 11 bases. Per germline, CDR1 SGDLS and CDR2 YYNGEE. The V and J ends lost 0 bases and 4 bases, in that order; junction bases with no gene match: 4. The CDR3 consists of 16 residues. The CDR3 nucleotides read TGTGCCAGCAGCGTAGTTCTAGCGGGGGGAGCAGATACGCAGTATTTT. The encoded protein is CASSVVLAGGADTQYF.

This clone has only one observation. The rearrangement uses TRBV9 and TRBJ1-2; 9 nucleotides line up with TRBD1. CDR1 and CDR2 (germline): SGDLS, YYNGEE. V shed 6 bases, J shed 8 bases, and the junction held 5 bases outside the gene matches. The CDR3 sequence is 12 residues long. CDR3 DNA: TGTGCCAGCACAGGACAGGGGTACGGCTACACCTTC. Protein sequence: CASTGQGYGYTF. The complete variable domain, with remaining parts taken from reference TRBV9 and TRBJ1-2, reads DSGVTQTPKHLITATGQRVTLRCSPRSGDLSVYWYQQSLDQGLQFLIQYYNGEERAKGNILERFSAQQFPDLHSELNLSSLELGDSALYFCASTGQGYGYTFGSGTRLTVV.

This chain uses TRBV7-9 with TRBJ1-1; D gene uncertain. Germline V CDR1 and CDR2: SEHNR, FQNEAQ (reference sequence). The CDR3 has 14 amino acids. Trimming cost V 3 bases and J 1 base, with 9 bases left between them. In nucleotides, the CDR3 is TGTGCCAGCAGCTTCGCCCCAGGGAACACTGAAGCTTTCTTT. Translated, it gives CASSFAPGNTEAFF.

The genes are TRBV7-3 and TRBJ2-1; the D gene is possibly TRBD2 (5 bases). V lost 0 bases to trimming and J lost 8 bases, with 11 bases between them. The germline V gene has CDR1 SGHTA and CDR2 FQGTGA. This CDR3 has 14 amino acids. CDR3 region: CASSLTRAGHEQFF. The CDR3, as DNA: TGTGCCAGCAGCTTAACGAGGGCCGGGCATGAGCAGTTCTTC.

V usage is TRBV27 and J usage is TRBJ2-3; TRBD2 matches 7 bases. The CDR3 length is 13 residues. Trimming at V came to 3 bases and at J to 4 bases, leaving 1 base not matched to a gene. CDR1 is MNHEY, CDR2 SMNVEV, per germline (reference sequence). The CDR3 spells CASSFGGADTQYF. As DNA, the CDR3 is TGTGCCAGCAGTTTTGGGGGGGCAGATACGCAGTATTTT.

The V gene is TRBV29-1, the J gene TRBJ1-1; 11 nucleotides line up with TRBD1. Trimming at V came to 6 bases and at J to 9 bases, leaving 3 bases not matched to a gene. CDR1 is SQVTM and CDR2 is ANQGSEA in the germline V gene. The CDR3 is 11 amino acids. The DNA of the CDR3 is TGCAGCGTACTGGACAGGGGGCAAGCTTTCTTT. This gives the protein CSVLDRGQAFF. Complete variable domain (other parts from reference TRBV29-1 and TRBJ1-1): SAVISQKPSRDICQRGTSLTIQCQVDSQVTMMFWYRQQPGQSLTLIATANQGSEATYESGFVIDKFPISRPNLTFSTLTVSNMSPEDSSIYLCSVLDRGQAFFGQGTRLTVV.

The V call is TRBV9, the J call TRBJ2-5; TRBD1 matches at 7 bases. Germline CDR1 SGDLS, CDR2 YYNGEE. CDR3 length: 16 amino acids. Trimming took 3 bases from V and 1 from J; bases not matched to a gene: 9. The CDR3 DNA is TGTGCCAGCAGCGGACAGGGTAGTCTTGGCCAAGAGACCCAGTACTTC. It translates to CASSGQGSLGQETQYF.